This TCR beta chain stems from a study of T-cell reconstitution after alpha-beta-depleted transplantation in children listed by TCRdb under 2016. With respect to the entire study: Using TCR repertoire profiling, the study followed T-cell immune reconstitution in a quantitative way in children after TCRalphabeta/CD19-depleted allogeneic hematopoietic cell transplantation. General conclusions and limits of the study: In some patients, the high TCRbeta diversity seen at day 60 was put down to recipient T cells and intrathymic progenitors that had survived conditioning. Apparently early alphabetaT-cell count recovery about two months after transplant reportedly relied on only several hundred rapidly expanded clones derived from non-depleted graft cells. Over subsequent months, a decline in hyperexpanded clone frequencies was noted, and after one year, T-cell counts and TCRbeta diversity were mostly ascribed to newly produced T cells.

Libraries came from PCR. The reads were generated on an Illumina HiSeq 2500. TCR library preparation used molecular barcoding, with unique molecular identifiers applied to normalize quantification of the TCRbeta repertoire. TCRdb reprocessing: public reads trimmed at Q25 with fastp, clones called with MiXCR, in-frame beta chains kept. Entries are consolidated by CDR3 protein sequence, retaining the most common genes and DNA. In this sample the table shows tens of thousands of distinct CDR3 sequences, roughly 5% of which occur a single time. The ten largest make up under 20% of the sample. The intended sense of this specimen's treatment or condition label: allogeneic hematopoietic cell transplantation with graft depleted of TCRalphabeta T cells and CD19 B cells. TCRalphabeta/CD19-depleted allogeneic hematopoietic cell grafts were given to the transplant recipients, all of whom were children. A word on this clonotype: There is no known antigen for this receptor. No clone much larger than this one lies a single base away; base qualities are absent.

From its cysteine to its phenylalanine, the CDR3 spans 11 amino acids. Solely the CDR3 DNA is kept, with 33 bases framed from the first base. V loses 4 bases of germline sequence and J loses 9 bases, and the interval between the two ends is 5 bases. For CDR1 and CDR2, the germline V gene (reference sequence) lists SGHNT and YYREEE. This clonotype was obtained from a boy under two years old who had a stem cell transplant for acute myeloid leukemia, so the T cells may come from the graft donor. The chain joins TRBV5-4 to TRBJ2-6; the D gene remains uncertain. Sequencing used PBMCs, mostly from graft donor cells, obtained 180 days after TCRalphabeta/CD19-depleted stem cell transplant. The DNA reads as follows: TGTGCCAGCAGCGCCTTCAACGTCCTGACTTTC. This translates into CASSAFNVLTF.